This TCR beta chain was captured in a study of T cells in Graves' hyperthyroidism and ophthalmopathy. Germline V CDR1 and CDR2: LNHDA, SQIVND (reference sequence). This CDR3 has 16 residues. With 5 bases clipped from V and 6 bases from J, the junction kept 12 bases outside the gene matches. TCR beta CDR3 sequences were amplified from RNA transcripts. Researchers ran a first-round RT-PCR on the TCR CDR3 using the HTBI primer set. TCRdb fed the multiplex PCR reads into MiXCR, producing one record per CDR3 protein. The sample has about 400,000 distinct CDR3 sequences; approximately 14% are singletons. The chain joins TRBV19 to TRBJ1-2; 10 bases are shared with TRBD1. The TCR was taken from a woman between 18 and 29 years old with Graves' hyperthyroidism. The sample was blood. In DNA, the CDR3 is TGTGCCAGTAGTCTTATCCTCGACAGGGGGCCGCATGGCTACACCTTC. Protein product: CASSLILDRGPHGYTF.